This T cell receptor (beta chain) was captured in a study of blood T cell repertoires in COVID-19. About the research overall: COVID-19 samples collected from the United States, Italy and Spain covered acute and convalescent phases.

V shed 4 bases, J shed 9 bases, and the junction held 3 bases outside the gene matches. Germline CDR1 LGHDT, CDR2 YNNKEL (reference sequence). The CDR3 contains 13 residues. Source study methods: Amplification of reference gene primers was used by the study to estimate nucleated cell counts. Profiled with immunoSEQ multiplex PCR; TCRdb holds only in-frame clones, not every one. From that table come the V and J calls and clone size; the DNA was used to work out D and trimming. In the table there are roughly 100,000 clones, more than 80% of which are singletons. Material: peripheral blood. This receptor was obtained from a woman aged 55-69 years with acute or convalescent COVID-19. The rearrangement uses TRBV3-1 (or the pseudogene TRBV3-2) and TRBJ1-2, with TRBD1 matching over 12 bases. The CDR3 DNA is TGTGCCAGCAGCCCTGGGACAGGGGGCCGCTACACCTTC. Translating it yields CASSPGTGGRYTF.